These 16 T cell receptor beta chains were sequenced from one sample in a study of OX40 agonist ivuxolimab in advanced cancers. Repertoires were generated with immunoSEQ multiplex PCR, while TCRdb's copy carries only in-frame clones and drops some. This table has more than 85,000 clones, 90% appearing once. Sequenced material: CD4+ or CD8+ T cells sorted from blood, taken in a trial of the OX40 agonist ivuxolimab. These TCRs come from an adult with an advanced solid tumor such as melanoma, head and neck, liver or kidney cancer.

The genes are TRBV5-6 and TRBJ1-5, with 8 bases identical to TRBD1. Unmatched junction bases numbered 4, after V lost 2 bases and J lost 3 bases. Germline CDR1 and CDR2: SGHDT and YYEEEE. The CDR3 is 15 residues long. This chain's CDR3 is CASSFGQGYNQPQHF. CDR3 nucleotide sequence: TGTGCCAGCAGCTTCGGACAGGGATACAATCAGCCCCAGCATTTT.

This chain uses TRBV4-1 with TRBJ2-7; 7 bases line up with TRBD1. There are 17 residues in the CDR3. V shed 1 base and J 1 base; nucleotides not matched to a gene: 10. Per the germline V gene, CDR1 is MGHRA and CDR2 is YSYEKL. CDR3 loop: CASSQGGKQGSSYEQYF. In DNA form, the CDR3 reads TGCGCCAGCAGCCAAGGGGGCAAACAGGGGTCTTCCTACGAGCAGTACTTC.

The genes are TRBV30 and TRBJ1-2; TRBD1 matches at 7 bases. From germline, CDR1 is GTSNPN and CDR2 SVGIG (reference sequence). The V gene end was trimmed by 5 bases and the J gene end by 6 bases; junction bases not matched to a gene: 12. CDR3 size: 14 residues. The CDR3 loop is CAWGIQGSVDGYTF. The CDR3 region has the DNA TGTGCCTGGGGCATACAGGGGAGTGTGGATGGCTACACCTTC. The whole variable domain, remainder taken from reference TRBV30 and TRBJ1-2, is SQTIHQWPATLVQPVGSPLSLECTVEGTSNPNLYWYRQAAGRGLQLLFYSVGIGQISSEVPQNLSASRPQDRQFILSSKKLLLSDSGFYLCAWGIQGSVDGYTFGSGTRLTVV.

This clone was recorded only once. V and J are TRBV28 and TRBJ1-4; a possible D gene is TRBD1 (5 bases). V was trimmed by 9 bases and J by 0 bases, leaving 11 bases between them. The CDR3 runs to 14 residues. Germline CDR1 MDHEN, CDR2 SYDVKM. The DNA for the CDR3 is TGTGCCAGTTCTCAGGGTTCAACTAATGAAAAACTGTTTTTT. It specifies CASSQGSTNEKLFF.

V usage is TRBV6-6 and J usage is TRBJ2-7; 8 positions agree with TRBD1. The CDR3 loop spans 13 amino acids. Germline V gene lookup returns CDR1 MNHNY and CDR2 SVGAGI (reference sequence). V lost 5 bases to trimming and J lost 4 bases; unmatched junction nucleotides: 4. The CDR3 region has the DNA TGTGCCAGCAGTAGAGGACAGGGTTACGAGCAGTACTTC. Translation: CASSRGQGYEQYF.

The chain recombines TRBV19 with TRBJ2-2, with 9 bases identical to TRBD1. Germline V gene sequence: CDR1 LNHDA, CDR2 SQIVND (reference sequence). Unmatched junction bases numbered 12, after V lost 4 bases and J lost 9 bases. The CDR3 is 16 residues long. CDR3 sequence: CASSNLPGQGSWELFF. The CDR3 region has the DNA TGTGCCAGTAGTAATCTCCCGGGACAGGGTTCTTGGGAGCTGTTTTTT.

The CDR3 sequence is CASSPSIGVQETQYF. The DNA of the CDR3 is TGTGCCAGCAGCCCCAGTATAGGGGTCCAAGAGACCCAGTACTTC. The rearrangement links TRBV9 to TRBJ2-5, with D possibly matching TRBD1 (5 bases). The ends were cut back, 4 bases at V and 1 base at J, with 14 bases in the middle. Germline V gene lookup returns CDR1 SGDLS and CDR2 YYNGEE. CDR3 length: 15 amino acids.

This clone was counted between two and nine times. The chain uses TRBV5-4 and TRBJ2-7; 9 bases match TRBD1. The CDR3 has 15 residues. V lost 3 bases to trimming and J lost 4 bases; unmatched junction nucleotides: 8. Germline assignment: CDR1 SGHNT and CDR2 YYREEE (reference sequence). The CDR3 here is CASSSGTGNRYEQYF. The CDR3 region has the DNA TGTGCCAGCAGCTCCGGGACAGGGAATAGGTACGAGCAGTACTTC.

This chain uses TRBV2 with TRBJ2-7, with TRBD2 identical over 13 bases. CDR1 and CDR2 from the germline V gene are SNHLY and FYNNEI. This CDR3 contains 17 residues. The V segment lost 2 bases and the J segment 3 bases; nucleotides outside the gene matches: 7. The CDR3 nucleotides are TGTGCCAGCAGTGAAAGGACTAGCGGGAGTCGGGGCTACGAGCAGTACTTC. The encoded protein is CASSERTSGSRGYEQYF.

The V and J genes are TRBV7-2 and TRBJ2-3; 8 nucleotides line up with TRBD2. This CDR3 region has 15 residues. The ends lost 5 bases at V and 0 bases at J; junction bases unmatched: 4. Germline V CDR1 and CDR2: SGHTA, FQGNSA. CDR3 region: CASSVSGASTDTQYF. The CDR3 nucleotides are TGTGCCAGCAGCGTTAGCGGGGCCAGCACAGATACGCAGTATTTT.

This rearrangement joins TRBV11-2 to TRBJ2-7; 11 nucleotides line up with TRBD2. V lost 1 base to trimming and J lost 1 base; unmatched junction nucleotides: 6. Germline V gives CDR1 SGHAT, CDR2 FQNNGV. CDR3 length equals 17 residues. The CDR3 region has the DNA TGTGCCAGCAGCTTAGGTAGACTAGCGGGGCTATCCTACGAGCAGTACTTC. It specifies CASSLGRLAGLSYEQYF.

The CDR3 is CASSSRNRGRTGELFF. The DNA of the CDR3 is TGTGCCAGCAGTAGCCGCAACAGGGGGAGGACCGGGGAGCTGTTTTTT. The chain carries TRBV28 and TRBJ2-2; 8 bases fit TRBD1. The trim removed 5 bases at V and 5 bases at J, leaving 10 bases unmatched. The CDR3 totals 16 residues. The V gene's germline CDR1 is MDHEN and CDR2 SYDVKM.

The V gene is TRBV27, the J gene TRBJ2-7; D may be TRBD1 or TRBD2 (6 bases each). CDR1 and CDR2 from the germline V gene are MNHEY and SMNVEV (reference sequence). The CDR3 has 13 amino acids. V was trimmed by 6 bases and J by 3 bases, leaving 12 bases between them. The CDR3 region has the DNA TGTGCCAGCAGCCCCGGGGGCGTCTACGAGCAGTACTTC. This codes for CASSPGGVYEQYF.

This chain uses TRBV18 with TRBJ1-1; maybe TRBD1 (5 bases). V lost 1 base to trimming and J lost 0 bases, with 12 bases between them. Germline CDR1 and CDR2: KGHSH and LQKENI. The CDR3 totals 16 residues. CDR3 amino acids: CASSPRGPFMNTEAFF. Written as DNA, the CDR3 is TGTGCCAGCTCACCACGGGGCCCTTTTATGAACACTGAAGCTTTCTTT.

The chain couples TRBV7-3 to TRBJ2-2; D unresolved. With 1 base removed from V and 8 bases from J, the gap between germline ends came to 11 bases. The germline V gene has CDR1 SGHTA and CDR2 FQGTGA. This CDR3 has 14 residues. The CDR3 region has the DNA TGTGCCAGCAGCTTAATCGGCGGTCCGGGGGAGCTGTTTTTT. The encoded protein is CASSLIGGPGELFF.

The chain recombines TRBV5-1 with TRBJ2-1, with 8 bases aligning to TRBD2. Trimming cost V 4 bases and J 0 bases; bases outside gene matches: 3. CDR3 length equals 15 residues. The germline gives CDR1 SGHRS, CDR2 YFSETQ. The CDR3 reads CASSTSGSSYNEQFF. The CDR3 DNA sequence: TGCGCCAGCAGCACCAGCGGGAGCTCCTACAATGAGCAGTTCTTC.